A single sample is the source of the 10 T cell receptor beta chains below, sequenced in a study of T cell responses to AZD1222 COVID-19 vaccine. Sequencing used immunoSEQ multiplex PCR; TCRdb keeps in-frame clones, though not all of them. The sample lists some 120,000 clones; roughly 86% were seen once. The starting material was peripheral blood, obtained 28 days after the second AZD1222 dose. Receptors originate from an adult who received the AZD1222 COVID-19 vaccine.

The chain carries TRBV5-1 and TRBJ1-6, with D tentatively TRBD1 (5 bases). Between the trimmed V and J ends, which lost 0 bases and 12 bases, there was a span of 10 bases. The CDR3 is made up of 13 amino acids. In germline, CDR1 is SGHRS, CDR2 YFSETQ. As DNA, the CDR3 is TGCGCCAGCAGCTTGGCGGAGGGACTACCCCTCCACTTT. Residues: CASSLAEGLPLHF.

The chain employs TRBV2 and TRBJ2-5; D gene uncertain. The CDR3 covers 13 residues. V gave up 2 bases and J gave up 5 bases, with 9 bases separating them. Germline CDR1 reads SNHLY; CDR2 reads FYNNEI. The CDR3 DNA is TGTGCCAGCAGTGAAATTGAGGAGGAGACCCAGTACTTC. Translated, it gives CASSEIEEETQYF.

The CDR3 loop is CAWRGRDSYEQYF. Here the CDR3 DNA reads TGTGCCTGGAGGGGTCGGGACTCCTACGAGCAGTACTTC. This chain links TRBV30 with TRBJ2-7; D possibly corresponds to TRBD2 (5 bases). The V end was cut by 3 bases, the J end by 0 bases, with 9 bases between. This CDR3 is 13 amino acids long. The germline gives CDR1 GTSNPN, CDR2 SVGIG (reference sequence). Complete variable domain (other parts from reference TRBV30 and TRBJ2-7): SQTIHQWPATLVQPVGSPLSLECTVEGTSNPNLYWYRQAAGRGLQLLFYSVGIGQISSEVPQNLSASRPQDRQFILSSKKLLLSDSGFYLCAWRGRDSYEQYFGPGTRLTVT.

This clone appeared a single time. The chain has TRBV2 and TRBJ2-2; D is unresolved. CDR3 size: 13 residues. V was cut by 3 bases and J by 0 bases, with 2 bases left in between. The germline CDR1 and CDR2 sequences are SNHLY and FYNNEI. In DNA, the CDR3 is TGTGCCAGCAGTGACCCGAACACCGGGGAGCTGTTTTTT. Its protein product is CASSDPNTGELFF.

The CDR3 DNA sequence: TGTGCCAGCAGCCCTAATTACGGCGACACTGAAGCTTTCTTT. This gives the protein CASSPNYGDTEAFF. The rearrangement joins TRBV28 to TRBJ1-1; D gene uncertain. V was cut by 6 bases and J by 3 bases, with 14 bases left in between. Germline V lookup: CDR1 MDHEN, CDR2 SYDVKM. CDR3 length: 14 residues.

A single count supports this clone. The chain couples TRBV5-1 to TRBJ2-2; D not resolved. Germline lookup yields CDR1 SGHRS and CDR2 YFSETQ. V shed 4 bases and J shed 1 base, with 8 bases lying between them. CDR3 length: 14 amino acids. CDR3 sequence: CASSPTMNTGELFF. For the CDR3, the DNA is TGCGCCAGCAGCCCGACCATGAACACCGGGGAGCTGTTTTTT.

The chain links TRBV21-1 to TRBJ2-3; TRBD2, the table's D call, lacks a check against the DNA. TRBV21-1 corresponds to a pseudogene. There are 16 residues in the CDR3. DNA of the CDR3: TGTGCCAGCACCAAAGGGGGACTAGCGGGAGGAGATACGCAGTATTTT. As protein: CASTKGGLAGGDTQYF.

The CDR3 DNA is TGTGCCAGTAGTAGATCAGTTTCCTACGAGCAGTACTTC. Amino acids: CASSRSVSYEQYF. J is TRBJ2-7 and V is TRBV19; D is ambiguous. Trimming stripped 4 bases from V and 1 base from J, with 8 bases between. The CDR3 has 13 amino acids. Germline CDR1 reads LNHDA; CDR2 reads SQIVND (reference sequence).

The chain couples TRBV7-9 to TRBJ1-4, with D unclear. The CDR3 has 15 amino acids. V lost 8 bases and J 8 bases, leaving 21 bases between the germline ends. CDR1 is SEHNR, CDR2 FQNEAQ, per germline (reference sequence). CDR3 DNA sequence: TGTGCCAGCGCAATCGCGTCGGGGATTGGCGAAAAACTGTTTTTT. It encodes CASAIASGIGEKLFF.

This clone has only a few counts. The chain recombines TRBV12-3 or TRBV12-4 with TRBJ2-5, with D hard to call. The V and J ends lost 6 bases and 7 bases respectively, with 9 bases between them. The CDR3 spans 11 residues. The CDR3 reads CASRAYGTQYF. The CDR3, as DNA: TGTGCCAGCAGGGCCTATGGGACCCAGTACTTC.